This is a list of T cell receptor beta chains from one sample in a study of control samples from healthy donors and cancer patients. TCRdb keeps only in-frame clones here, not all; method: immunoSEQ multiplex PCR. The repertoire holds more than 85,000 clones, with 92% as singletons. The sequenced sample was blood. All receptors derive from a woman in her late teens or twenties in good health. Both conserved end residues are part of each CDR3. D genes are given only for firm matches. Clone size appears in some rows only: once, few, many, or a class for an expanded clone.

j_call	d_call	clone_size	v_call	cdr3_aa	cdr3_nt
TRBJ1-1	-	-	TRBV19	CASSIGQPGNTEAFF	TGTGCCAGTAGTATAGGTCAGCCAGGGAACACTGAAGCTTTCTTT
TRBJ1-5	-	-	TRBV14	CASSWERSNQPQHF	TGTGCCAGCAGTTGGGAACGCAGCAATCAGCCCCAGCATTTT
TRBJ2-3	TRBD2	-	TRBV18	CASSPRSLAGGYTQYF	TGTGCCAGCTCACCACGGTCACTAGCGGGGGGCTATACGCAGTATTTT
TRBJ2-7	-	-	TRBV7-8	CASSQLPRGARYYEQYF	TGTGCCAGCAGCCAACTGCCTCGGGGGGCTAGATACTACGAGCAGTACTTC
TRBJ1-5	-	once	TRBV7-8	CASRGNQPQHF	TGTGCCAGCCGGGGGAATCAGCCCCAGCATTTT
TRBJ2-7	-	-	TRBV2	CASSEDLVSYEQYF	TGTGCCAGCAGTGAAGATTTAGTCTCCTACGAGCAGTACTTC
TRBJ2-1	TRBD2	-	TRBV25-1	CASSEFRTSGRNEQFF	TGTGCCAGCAGTGAATTCCGGACTAGCGGGAGAAATGAGCAGTTCTTC
TRBJ1-5	-	-	TRBV6-1	CASSEGSNQPQHF	TGTGCCAGCAGTGAGGGGAGCAATCAGCCCCAGCATTTT
TRBJ1-2	-	-	TRBV6-5	CASSYFGGTLYGYTF	TGTGCCAGCAGTTACTTCGGGGGAACCCTCTATGGCTACACCTTC
TRBJ2-2	-	once	TRBV19	CASRVGLNTGELFF	TGTGCCAGTAGGGTAGGGCTTAACACCGGGGAGCTGTTTTTT
TRBJ2-5	TRBD2	-	TRBV7-8	CASSLDGGGGQETQYF	TGTGCCAGCAGCTTGGATGGGGGGGGAGGGCAAGAGACCCAGTACTTC
TRBJ2-6	-	-	TRBV19	CASTPGSGANVLTF	TGTGCCAGTACCCCTGGTTCTGGGGCCAACGTCCTGACTTTC
TRBJ2-7	TRBD1	-	TRBV7-8	CASSFDRGDEQYF	TGTGCCAGCAGCTTTGACAGGGGCGACGAGCAGTACTTC
TRBJ2-3	-	-	TRBV4-1	CASSQSSDTQYF	TGCGCCAGCAGCCAGTCATCAGATACGCAGTATTTT
TRBJ1-5	-	-	TRBV6-4	CASSGQPNQPQHF	TGTGCCAGCAGTGGACAGCCCAATCAGCCCCAGCATTTT
TRBJ2-7	-	-	TRBV12-3/TRBV12-4	CASSLRTIYEQYF	TGTGCCAGCAGTTTAAGGACAATCTACGAGCAGTACTTC
TRBJ2-3	TRBD2	-	TRBV27	CASSQNPSGDTQYF	TGTGCCAGCAGTCAGAATCCTAGCGGAGATACGCAGTATTTT
TRBJ2-2	-	-	TRBV9	CASSVGGGIGELFF	TGTGCCAGCAGCGTAGGTGGGGGGATCGGGGAGCTGTTTTTT
TRBJ1-1	-	-	TRBV7-9	CASSLVGGDTEAFF	TGTGCCAGCAGCTTAGTCGGGGGAGACACTGAAGCTTTCTTT
TRBJ1-2	-	-	TRBV11-3	CASSRGYGYTF	TGTGCCAGCAGTAGGGGCTATGGCTACACCTTC
TRBJ2-5	TRBD1	-	TRBV2	CASSGGTGPQETQYF	TGTGCCAGCAGTGGAGGGACAGGCCCTCAAGAGACCCAGTACTTC
TRBJ1-6	-	-	TRBV19	CASRPFPGYRNSPLHF	TGTGCCAGTAGACCCTTCCCGGGGTACCGAAATTCACCCCTCCACTTT
TRBJ2-2	-	-	TRBV25-1	CASRKNGELFF	TGTGCCAGCAGGAAAAACGGGGAGCTGTTTTTT
TRBJ2-3	-	-	TRBV7-9	CASSLLSTDTQYF	TGTGCCAGCAGCTTACTCAGCACAGATACGCAGTATTTT
TRBJ1-5	TRBD1	-	TRBV25-1	CASQDRGSNQPQHF	TGTGCCAGCCAGGACAGGGGCTCAAATCAGCCCCAGCATTTT
TRBJ1-2	-	-	TRBV14	CASSQDQSYGYTF	TGTGCCAGCAGCCAAGATCAGAGTTATGGCTACACCTTC
TRBJ2-7	-	once	TRBV20-1	CSADGSYEQYF	TGCAGTGCAGACGGGTCATACGAGCAGTACTTC
TRBJ1-5	-	-	TRBV5-8	CASSFEQPQHF	TGTGCCAGCAGCTTTGAACAGCCCCAGCATTTT
TRBJ2-7	-	-	TRBV13	CASSLGGVVAGILGEQYF	TGTGCCAGCAGCTTAGGGGGCGTTGTGGCGGGAATCCTTGGTGAGCAGTACTTC
TRBJ1-2	-	-	TRBV14	CASSWQEGYGYTF	TGTGCCAGCAGCTGGCAAGAGGGCTATGGCTACACCTTC
TRBJ2-2	-	-	TRBV4-3	CASSQDYTGELFF	TGCGCCAGCAGCCAAGACTACACCGGGGAGCTGTTTTTT
TRBJ1-5	-	-	TRBV6-5	CASSYSQDQPQHF	TGTGCCAGCAGTTACTCTCAGGATCAGCCCCAGCATTTT
TRBJ2-2	TRBD2	-	TRBV7-6	CASSLAAGGPTGELFF	TGTGCCAGCAGCTTAGCGGCGGGGGGGCCCACCGGGGAGCTGTTTTTT
TRBJ2-1	-	-	TRBV7-8	CASRFGVDNEQFF	TGTGCCAGCAGGTTCGGGGTCGACAATGAGCAGTTCTTC
TRBJ2-7	-	once	TRBV5-6	CASSLVRGGEQYF	TGTGCCAGCAGCTTGGTTAGGGGGGGTGAGCAGTACTTC
TRBJ1-6	-	-	TRBV7-9	CASSYMWGDSPLHF	TGTGCCAGCAGCTACATGTGGGGGGATTCACCCCTCCACTTT
TRBJ2-5	-	many	TRBV6-2/TRBV6-3	CASSRLEWETQYF	TGTGCCAGCAGTCGACTGGAATGGGAGACCCAGTACTTC
TRBJ1-4	TRBD1	-	TRBV28	CASSLTTGLNEKLFF	TGTGCCAGCAGTCTAACGACAGGGCTTAATGAAAAACTGTTTTTT
TRBJ1-1	-	-	TRBV10-3	CAISEIGPGTEAFF	TGTGCCATCAGTGAGATCGGGCCAGGGACTGAAGCTTTCTTT
TRBJ1-2	-	few	TRBV6-4	CASSGEGDSYGYTF	TGTGCCAGCAGTGGGGAGGGTGATAGCTATGGCTACACCTTC
TRBJ1-4	TRBD1	-	TRBV7-9	CASSTGTVTTNEKLFF	TGTGCCAGCAGCACCGGGACAGTCACAACTAATGAAAAACTGTTTTTT